These 31 T cell receptor beta chains were all obtained from the same sample, sequenced in a study of T cells in Graves' hyperthyroidism and ophthalmopathy. What was amplified from RNA transcripts were TCR beta CDR3 regions. The HTBI set primed first-round TCR CDR3 RT-PCR. TCRdb ran MiXCR on the multiplex PCR reads and lists one entry per CDR3 protein. The table records some 800,000 distinct CDR3 sequences, about 38% of them present only once. Sequenced: blood. The receptors shown here come from a man younger than 35 with Graves' hyperthyroidism.

This chain links TRBV5-6 with TRBJ2-7; no firm D call. CDR3 length: 15 residues. Trimming took off 2 bases at V and 0 bases at J, with 12 bases between the two ends. Germline loops: CDR1 SGHDT, CDR2 YYEEEE. The CDR3 here is CASSFLGRSSYEQYF. The DNA for the CDR3 is TGTGCCAGCAGCTTTTTGGGCAGGTCCTCCTACGAGCAGTACTTC.

This clonotype was detected only a few times. The chain employs TRBV12-3 or TRBV12-4 and TRBJ2-5; tentatively, D is TRBD1 (6 bases). The CDR3 totals 13 residues. V was trimmed by 4 bases and J by 8 bases, leaving 14 bases between them. The CDR3 region is CASSSAGAGTQYF. The CDR3 DNA is TGTGCCAGCAGTTCGGCAGGGGCCGGTACCCAGTACTTC.

Only a few counts were recorded for this clonotype. The chain is built from TRBV7-9 and TRBJ2-2; TRBD2 aligns across 7 bases. After removal of 5 bases from V and 9 bases from J, the junction contained 12 bases not matched to a gene. The CDR3 covers 15 residues. Germline loops: CDR1 SEHNR, CDR2 FQNEAQ (reference sequence). Here the CDR3 reads CASSPPMAGERELFF. The DNA of the CDR3 is TGTGCCAGCAGCCCCCCGATGGCGGGAGAAAGGGAGCTGTTTTTT.

This clonotype appeared many times. V usage is TRBV7-9 and J usage is TRBJ2-7; D is perhaps TRBD2 (6 bases). The CDR3 loop spans 14 amino acids. V was clipped by 4 bases and J by 3 bases, with 13 bases between them. The V gene's germline CDR1 is SEHNR and CDR2 FQNEAQ (reference sequence). For the CDR3, the DNA is TGTGCCAGCAGCTCCCTCCGGGGGAACTACGAGCAGTACTTC. It codes for CASSSLRGNYEQYF.

V and J are TRBV7-9 and TRBJ1-1, with a tentative D call TRBD1 (5 bases). Trimming took 7 bases from V and 1 from J, leaving 16 bases between them. This CDR3 has 15 residues. Germline values: CDR1 SEHNR, CDR2 FQNEAQ (reference sequence). CDR3 DNA sequence: TGTGCCAGCACCTGGGCGGGGGGGAGGAACACTGAAGCTTTCTTT. Residues: CASTWAGGRNTEAFF.

About this clonotype: An end of the junction does not agree with germline; a read error may underlie this. J is TRBJ1-5 and V is TRBV6-6; D is ambiguous. This CDR3 is built from 15 residues. CDR1 is MNHNY, CDR2 SVGAGI, per germline (reference sequence). CDR3 residues: CASSYSYLADQPPHF. CDR3 nucleotide sequence: TGTGCCAGCAGTTACAGCTACCTAGCGGATCAGCCCCCGCATTTT.

The chain's CDR3 is CASSQDGAGGDEQYF. Written as DNA, the CDR3 is TGTGCCAGCAGCCAAGATGGAGCAGGGGGCGACGAGCAGTACTTC. The chain links TRBV3-1 to TRBJ2-7, with TRBD1 matching 8 bases. The CDR3 is 15 residues long. In germline, CDR1 is LGHDT, CDR2 YNNKEL (reference sequence). V shed 0 bases, J shed 5 bases, and the junction held 6 bases outside the gene matches.

The gene calls are TRBV10-3 and TRBJ1-5, with TRBD1 as a possible D gene (5 bases). The V end was cut by 10 bases, the J end by 7 bases, with 14 bases between. The CDR3 runs to 12 residues. CDR1 is ENHRY, CDR2 SYGVKD, per germline. CDR3 region: CATGTRGQPQHF. The CDR3 region has the DNA TGTGCCACCGGGACTCGGGGACAGCCCCAGCATTTT.

The J gene is TRBJ1-5, the V gene TRBV6-5, with 8 bases lining up with TRBD1. This CDR3 is built from 13 residues. The V and J ends lost 6 bases and 6 bases, in that order; junction bases with no gene match: 4. Germline V gives CDR1 MNHEY, CDR2 SVGAGI. CDR3 sequence (DNA): TGTGCCAGCAGACTACAGGGGGGTCAGCCCCAGCATTTT. It yields the protein CASRLQGGQPQHF.

The chain employs TRBV12-3 or TRBV12-4 and TRBJ1-1; D is unclear. There are 13 residues in the CDR3. Trimming took off 4 bases at V and 5 bases at J, with 11 bases between the two ends. CDR3 sequence reads: CASSSGDGTEAFF. CDR3 bases: TGTGCCAGCAGTTCCGGGGATGGGACTGAAGCTTTCTTT.

This clonotype turned up a few times. The chain employs TRBV11-2 and TRBJ1-2, with unresolved D. Per the germline V gene, CDR1 is SGHAT and CDR2 is FQNNGV. V was clipped by 0 bases and J by 7 bases, with 12 bases between them. This CDR3 comprises 14 residues. The CDR3 reads CASSLDAPWVGYTF. Written as DNA, the CDR3 is TGTGCCAGCAGCTTAGATGCGCCCTGGGTTGGCTACACCTTC.

In DNA, the CDR3 is TGTGCCAGCAGATGGGACGGGCCTATGAACACTGAAGCTTTCTTT. Amino acid sequence: CASRWDGPMNTEAFF. The rearrangement uses TRBV9 and TRBJ1-1, with D tentatively TRBD1 (5 bases). Per the germline V gene, CDR1 is SGDLS and CDR2 is YYNGEE. Trimming removed 5 bases at V and 0 bases at J, with 14 bases between. This CDR3 has 15 amino acids.

Comment on this clonotype: A much larger clonotype is one base distant, so this may be a read error. The chain links TRBV24-1 to TRBJ1-4, with 9 positions matching TRBD1. This CDR3 region has 11 residues. Germline V CDR1 and CDR2: KGHDR, SFDVKD. The CDR3 DNA sequence: TGTGCCACCAGTCACCCGGGACAGGGCCCTTTT. It encodes CATSHPGQGPF.

The V call is TRBV19, the J call TRBJ2-7, with TRBD2 as a possible D gene (6 bases). Germline CDR1 and CDR2: LNHDA and SQIVND (reference sequence). Trimming stripped 5 bases from V and 7 bases from J, with 18 bases between. This CDR3 has 14 residues. CDR3 in amino acids: CASSLIWDSREQYF. The CDR3 DNA reads TGTGCCAGTAGTCTGATTTGGGACTCACGTGAGCAGTACTTC.

This clonotype was seen ten or more times. The chain carries TRBV10-2 and TRBJ1-5, with D uncertain. The length of the CDR3 is 12 residues. CDR1 and CDR2 (germline): WSHSY, SAAADI. V was cut by 5 bases and J by 4 bases, with 6 bases left in between. The CDR3 region is CASSQENQPQHF. CDR3 sequence (DNA): TGCGCCAGCAGTCAGGAAAATCAGCCCCAGCATTTT.

Notes on this clonotype: Possible read error: a much larger clone is one base away. Likely a read error: the CDR3 ends without its conserved phenylalanine or tryptophan. The chain combines TRBV29-1 with TRBJ1-4, with unresolved D. Germline V CDR1 and CDR2: SQVTM, ANQGSEA. Trimming took off 0 bases at V and 7 bases at J, with 9 bases between the two ends. CDR3 length: 13 residues. The chain's CDR3 is CSVEDPASEKLFL. CDR3 in DNA: TGCAGCGTTGAAGATCCGGCCTCTGAAAAACTGTTTCTT.

CDR3 sequence: CASSLIADEKLFF. CDR3 DNA sequence: TGTGCCAGCAGCTTAATAGCTGATGAAAAACTGTTTTTT. V usage is TRBV7-3 and J usage is TRBJ1-4; D not resolved. The CDR3 runs 13 residues. Germline V gene sequence: CDR1 SGHTA, CDR2 FQGTGA. Deletions cut 1 base from V and 6 bases from J, with 6 bases between.

This clonotype has only one observation. This may be a read error, as it is one base from a much larger clone. This chain joins TRBV9 and TRBJ1-2; D is unclear. Germline V CDR1 and CDR2: SGDLS, YYNGEE. V lost 0 bases, J lost 2 bases, and 11 bases lay in between. CDR3 length equals 15 residues. Here the CDR3 DNA reads TGTGCCAGCAGCGTAGGAGTTGGGGTCAACTATGGCTACACCTTC. Residues: CASSVGVGVNYGYTF.

This chain uses TRBV5-4 with TRBJ1-2; 7 bases are a match to TRBD1. Germline CDR1 SGHNT, CDR2 YYREEE (reference sequence). Trimming took 6 bases from V and 7 from J; bases not matched to a gene: 12. The CDR3 runs 14 residues. This CDR3 is CASIERGRGIGYTF. The CDR3 DNA is TGTGCCAGCATTGAGCGAGGCAGGGGGATTGGCTACACCTTC. The whole variable domain, remainder taken from reference TRBV5-4 and TRBJ1-2, is ETGVTQSPTHLIKTRGQQVTLRCSSQSGHNTVSWYQQALGQGPQFIFQYYREEENGRGNFPPRFSGLQFPNYSSELNVNALELDDSALYLCASIERGRGIGYTFGSGTRLTVV.

In its sample, this clonotype was seen many times. V gene TRBV2 combines with J gene TRBJ1-1; D gene uncertain. Trimming removed 9 bases at V and 4 bases at J, with 3 bases between. Germline values: CDR1 SNHLY, CDR2 FYNNEI. The CDR3 contains 9 residues. CDR3 protein: CASSTEAFF. The CDR3 DNA sequence: TGTGCCAGTTCCACTGAAGCTTTCTTT.

This clonotype was picked up many times. The chain recombines TRBV10-3 with TRBJ1-5, with 10 bases fitting TRBD1. Germline V CDR1 and CDR2: ENHRY, SYGVKD. CDR3 size: 15 residues. With V trimmed by 4 bases and J by 5 bases, 5 bases remained unmatched. Here the CDR3 reads CAISGGTGDYQPQHF. CDR3 bases: TGTGCCATCAGTGGCGGGACAGGGGATTATCAGCCCCAGCATTTT.

Concerning this clonotype itself: Compared with germline, one end of the junction differs, possibly owing to a read error. This chain links TRBV7-3 with TRBJ2-2; tentative D call: TRBD1 (5 bases). The CDR3 consists of 14 residues. CDR1 and CDR2 (germline): SGHTA, FQGTGA. CDR3 coding DNA: TGTGCCAGCAGCTTGGGGCGTACCACCGAGGAGCTGTTTTTT. It codes for CASSLGRTTEELFF.

As for this clonotype: One end of the junction is discordant with germline, which a read error may explain. The chain links TRBV7-2 to TRBJ2-7, with 10 bases matching TRBD2. This CDR3 is 11 amino acids long. Germline CDR1 reads SGHTA; CDR2 reads FQGNSA. The chain's CDR3 is CASSQDGTSAF. In DNA form, the CDR3 reads TGTGCCAGCAGCCAAGACGGGACTAGCGCCTTC.

This clonotype was detected a few times. This chain joins TRBV3-1 and TRBJ2-7; D remains unclear. Germline loops: CDR1 LGHDT, CDR2 YNNKEL (reference sequence). Trimming took off 3 bases at V and 6 bases at J, with 9 bases between the two ends. The CDR3 sequence is 12 residues long. CDR3 amino acids: CASSQGTTEQYF. For the CDR3, the DNA is TGTGCCAGCAGCCAGGGAACAACCGAGCAGTACTTC.

The chain is built from TRBV29-1 and TRBJ1-2; no reliable D call. Trimming removed 6 bases at V and 6 bases at J, with 8 bases between. The CDR3 is 10 amino acids. Germline values: CDR1 SQVTM, CDR2 ANQGSEA. The CDR3 loop is CSVRTDGYTF. CDR3 DNA: TGCAGCGTGCGGACGGATGGCTACACCTTC.

DNA for the CDR3: TGTGCCAGCAGCCAAGGCGGACAGTGGCAAGAGACCCAGTACTTC. Amino acid sequence: CASSQGGQWQETQYF. This chain links TRBV7-8 with TRBJ2-5; D perhaps matches TRBD1 (6 bases). CDR3 size: 15 residues. CDR1 SGHVS and CDR2 FQNEAQ come from the germline V gene. V was clipped by 5 bases and J by 2 bases, with 15 bases between them.

On this clonotype itself: A read error is possible here, since a much larger clone lies one base away. This chain links TRBV7-6 with TRBJ1-3, with TRBD1 matching over 7 bases. This CDR3 contains 16 residues. CDR1 is SGHVS, CDR2 FNYEAQ, per germline. The CDR3 nucleotides read TGTGCCAGCAGCTCACGGGACAGAGGCTCTGGAAACGCCATATATTTT. Protein: CASSSRDRGSGNAIYF.

A single count supports this clonotype. V and J are TRBV29-1 and TRBJ2-5; TRBD1 matches at 9 bases. The CDR3 length is 13 residues. V shed 6 bases, J shed 4 bases, and the junction held 6 bases outside the gene matches. The germline gives CDR1 SQVTM, CDR2 ANQGSEA. As DNA, the CDR3 is TGCAGCGTAGTAGGGACAGGGCGAGAGACCCAGTACTTC. Translated, it gives CSVVGTGRETQYF.

The CDR3 here is CASSRNGPSEETQYF. The CDR3 nucleotides read TGTGCCAGCAGCCGAAACGGCCCCTCGGAGGAGACCCAGTACTTC. The chain has TRBV4-2 and TRBJ2-5, with D unclear. The V end lost 4 bases, the J end lost 5 bases, and 17 bases lay between the germline ends. The length of the CDR3 is 15 residues. Per germline, CDR1 LGHNA and CDR2 YNFKEQ.

Ten or more counts support this clonotype. This chain links TRBV7-6 with TRBJ1-4, with a possible D match to TRBD1 (5 bases). Germline CDR1 SGHVS, CDR2 FNYEAQ. V gave up 5 bases and J gave up 7 bases, with 17 bases separating them. The CDR3 has 15 residues. CDR3 in amino acids: CASSRSGGTGEKLFF. CDR3 in DNA: TGTGCCAGCAGCCGATCGGGGGGGACGGGTGAAAAACTGTTTTTT.

This clonotype appeared many times. This chain connects TRBV20-1 to TRBJ2-5; D is perhaps TRBD2 (5 bases). Germline CDR1 is DFQATT and CDR2 is SNEGSKA (reference sequence). CDR3 length equals 13 residues. V lost 4 bases to trimming and J lost 1 base, with 10 bases between them. DNA of the CDR3: TGCAGTGCTACCCAAGCGGCCCAAGAGACCCAGTACTTC. Translation: CSATQAAQETQYF.